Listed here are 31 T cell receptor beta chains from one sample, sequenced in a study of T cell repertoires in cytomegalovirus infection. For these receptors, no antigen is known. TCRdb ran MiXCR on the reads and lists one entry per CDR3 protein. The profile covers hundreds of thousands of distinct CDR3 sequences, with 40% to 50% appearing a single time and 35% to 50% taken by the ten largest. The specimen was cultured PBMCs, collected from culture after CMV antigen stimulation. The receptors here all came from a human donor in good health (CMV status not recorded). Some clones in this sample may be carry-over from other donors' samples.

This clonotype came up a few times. The CDR3 sequence is CSVNYPGLGPYEQYF. DNA of the CDR3: TGCAGCGTAAATTACCCGGGACTAGGGCCCTACGAGCAGTACTTC. The chain combines TRBV20-1 with TRBJ2-7, with TRBD2 identical over 8 bases. Germline CDR1 is DFQATT and CDR2 is SNEGSKA (reference sequence). The CDR3 loop spans 15 amino acids.

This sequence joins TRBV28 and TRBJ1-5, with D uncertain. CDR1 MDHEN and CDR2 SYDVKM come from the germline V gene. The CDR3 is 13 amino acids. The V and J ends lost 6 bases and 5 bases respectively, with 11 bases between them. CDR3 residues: CASSRGIYQPQHF. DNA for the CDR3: TGTGCCAGCAGCCGAGGAATCTATCAGCCCCAGCATTTT. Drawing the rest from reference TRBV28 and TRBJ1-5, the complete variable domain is DVKVTQSSRYLVKRTGEKVFLECVQDMDHENMFWYRQDPGLGLRLIYFSYDVKMKEKGDIPEGYSVSREKKERFSLILESASTNQTSMYLCASSRGIYQPQHFGDGTRLSIL.

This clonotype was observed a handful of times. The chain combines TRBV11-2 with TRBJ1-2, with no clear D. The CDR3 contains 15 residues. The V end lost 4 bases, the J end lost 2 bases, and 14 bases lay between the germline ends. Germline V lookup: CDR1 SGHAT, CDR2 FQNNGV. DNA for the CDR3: TGTGCCAGCAGCTCGCCCCGGGCACGAAACTATGGCTACACCTTC. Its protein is CASSSPRARNYGYTF.

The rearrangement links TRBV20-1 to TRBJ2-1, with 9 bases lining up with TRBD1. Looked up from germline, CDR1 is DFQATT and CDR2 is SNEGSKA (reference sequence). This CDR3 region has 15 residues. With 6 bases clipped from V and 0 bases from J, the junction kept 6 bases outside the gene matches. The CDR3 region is CSARDRESSYNEQFF. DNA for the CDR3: TGCAGTGCGCGGGACAGGGAGAGCTCCTACAATGAGCAGTTCTTC.

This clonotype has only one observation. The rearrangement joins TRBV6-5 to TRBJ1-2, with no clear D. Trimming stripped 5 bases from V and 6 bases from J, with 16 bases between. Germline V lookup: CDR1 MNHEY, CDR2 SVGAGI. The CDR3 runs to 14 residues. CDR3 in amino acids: CASSNLIGRHGYTF. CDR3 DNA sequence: TGTGCCAGCAGTAATTTGATAGGGAGACATGGCTACACCTTC.

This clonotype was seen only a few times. The DNA for the CDR3 is TGTGCCAGCAGTCCTGGGCTAGCGGCTTTCCTGAGGGAGACCCAGTACTTC. Translated: CASSPGLAAFLRETQYF. This chain connects TRBV6-6 to TRBJ2-5, with 7 bases that match TRBD2. Trimming removed 5 bases from V and 5 bases from J; junction bases left unmatched: 17. Per germline, CDR1 MNHNY and CDR2 SVGAGI (reference sequence). CDR3 length: 17 residues.

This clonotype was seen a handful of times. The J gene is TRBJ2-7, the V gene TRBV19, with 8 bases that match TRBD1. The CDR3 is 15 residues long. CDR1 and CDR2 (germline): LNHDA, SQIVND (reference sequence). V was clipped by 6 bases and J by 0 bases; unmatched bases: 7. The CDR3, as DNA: TGTGCCAGTAGGAGGACAGGGAGGAGCTCCTACGAGCAGTACTTC. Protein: CASRRTGRSSYEQYF.

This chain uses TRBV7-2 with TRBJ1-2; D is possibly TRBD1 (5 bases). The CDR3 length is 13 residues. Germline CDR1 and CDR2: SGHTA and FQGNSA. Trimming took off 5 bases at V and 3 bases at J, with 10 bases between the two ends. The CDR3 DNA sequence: TGTGCCAGCAGCCCAAGACAGCACTATGGCTACACCTTC. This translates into CASSPRQHYGYTF.

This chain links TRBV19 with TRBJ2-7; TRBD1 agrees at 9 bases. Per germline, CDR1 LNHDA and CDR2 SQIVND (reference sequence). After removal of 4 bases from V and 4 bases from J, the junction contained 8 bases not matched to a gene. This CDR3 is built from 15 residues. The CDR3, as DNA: TGTGCCAGTAGTACCGCCAGACAGGGGGATTACGAGCAGTACTTC. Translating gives CASSTARQGDYEQYF.

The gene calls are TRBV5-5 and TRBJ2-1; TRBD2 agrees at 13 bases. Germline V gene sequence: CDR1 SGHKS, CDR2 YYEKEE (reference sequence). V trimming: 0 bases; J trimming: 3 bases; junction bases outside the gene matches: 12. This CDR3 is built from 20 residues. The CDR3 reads CASSLVRDGGTSGNYNEQFF. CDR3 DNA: TGTGCCAGCAGCTTGGTCCGGGACGGCGGGACTAGCGGGAACTACAATGAGCAGTTCTTC.

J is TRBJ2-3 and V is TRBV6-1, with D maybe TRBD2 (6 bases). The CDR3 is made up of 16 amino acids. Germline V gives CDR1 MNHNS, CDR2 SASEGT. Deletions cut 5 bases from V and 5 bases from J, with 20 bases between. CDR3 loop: CASSYRLGEAEDTQYF. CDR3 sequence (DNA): TGTGCCAGCAGTTATCGTTTGGGGGAGGCCGAAGATACGCAGTATTTT.

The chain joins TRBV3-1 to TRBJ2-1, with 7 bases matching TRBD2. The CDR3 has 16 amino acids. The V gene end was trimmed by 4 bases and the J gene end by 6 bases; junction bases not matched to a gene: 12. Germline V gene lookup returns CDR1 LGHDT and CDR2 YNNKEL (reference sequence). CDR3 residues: CASSLRGEVRANEQFF. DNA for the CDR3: TGTGCCAGCAGCCTCCGGGGGGAGGTGCGGGCCAATGAGCAGTTCTTC.

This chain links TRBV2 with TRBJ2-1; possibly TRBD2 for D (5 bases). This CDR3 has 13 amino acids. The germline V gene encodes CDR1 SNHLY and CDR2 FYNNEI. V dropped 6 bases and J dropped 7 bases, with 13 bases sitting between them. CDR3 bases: TGTGCCAGCAGACTAGGTGGGCGGAATGAGCAGTTCTTC. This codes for CASRLGGRNEQFF.

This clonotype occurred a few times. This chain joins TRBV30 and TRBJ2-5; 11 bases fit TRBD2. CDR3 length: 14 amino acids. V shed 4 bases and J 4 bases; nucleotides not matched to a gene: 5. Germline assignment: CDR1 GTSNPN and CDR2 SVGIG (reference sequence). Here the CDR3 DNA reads TGTGCCTGGACCCTAGGACTAGCGGGAGAGACCCAGTACTTC. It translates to CAWTLGLAGETQYF.

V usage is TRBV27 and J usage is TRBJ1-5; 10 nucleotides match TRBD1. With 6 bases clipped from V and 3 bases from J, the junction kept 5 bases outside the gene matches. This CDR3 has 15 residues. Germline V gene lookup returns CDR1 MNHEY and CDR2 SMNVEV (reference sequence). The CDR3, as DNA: TGTGCCAGCAGGGGACAGGGGCCTTTCAATCAGCCCCAGCATTTT. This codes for CASRGQGPFNQPQHF.

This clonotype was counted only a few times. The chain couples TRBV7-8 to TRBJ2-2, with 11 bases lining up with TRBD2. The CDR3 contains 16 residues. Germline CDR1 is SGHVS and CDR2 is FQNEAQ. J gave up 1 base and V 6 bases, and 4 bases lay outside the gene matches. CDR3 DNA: TGTGCCAGCAGTTTTAGCGGGGGGGGGAACACCGGGGAGCTGTTTTTT. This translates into CASSFSGGGNTGELFF.

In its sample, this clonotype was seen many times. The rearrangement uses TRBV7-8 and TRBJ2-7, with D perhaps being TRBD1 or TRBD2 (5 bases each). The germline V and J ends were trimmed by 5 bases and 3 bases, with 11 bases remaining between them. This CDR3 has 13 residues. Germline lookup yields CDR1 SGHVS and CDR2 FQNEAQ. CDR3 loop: CASSIRGNYEQYF. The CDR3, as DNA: TGTGCCAGCAGCATCCGGGGCAACTACGAGCAGTACTTC.

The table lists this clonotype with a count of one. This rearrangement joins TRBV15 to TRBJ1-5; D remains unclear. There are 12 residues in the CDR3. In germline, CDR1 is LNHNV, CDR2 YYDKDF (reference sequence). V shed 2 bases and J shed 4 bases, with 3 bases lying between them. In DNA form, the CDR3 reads TGTGCCACCAGCAGATTTAATCAGCCCCAGCATTTT. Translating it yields CATSRFNQPQHF.

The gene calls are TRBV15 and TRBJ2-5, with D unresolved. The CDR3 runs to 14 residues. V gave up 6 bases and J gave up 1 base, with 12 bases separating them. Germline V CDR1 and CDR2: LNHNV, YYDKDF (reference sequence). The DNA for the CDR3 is TGTGCCACCAGACATCCAGGCGGCCAAGAGACCCAGTACTTC. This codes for CATRHPGGQETQYF.

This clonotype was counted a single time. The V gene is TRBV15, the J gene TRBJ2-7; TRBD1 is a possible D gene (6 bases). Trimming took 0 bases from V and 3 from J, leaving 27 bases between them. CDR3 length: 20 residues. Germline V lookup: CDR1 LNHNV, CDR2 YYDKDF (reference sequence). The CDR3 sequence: CATSRDTPRSFQDSNYEQYF. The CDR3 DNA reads TGTGCCACCAGCAGAGATACTCCCCGGTCGTTTCAGGACAGCAACTACGAGCAGTACTTC.

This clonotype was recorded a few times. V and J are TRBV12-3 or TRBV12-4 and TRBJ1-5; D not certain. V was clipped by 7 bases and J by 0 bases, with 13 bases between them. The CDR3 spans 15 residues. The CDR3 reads CASTAGPYSNQPQHF. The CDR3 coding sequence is TGTGCCAGCACCGCCGGCCCGTATAGCAATCAGCCCCAGCATTTT.

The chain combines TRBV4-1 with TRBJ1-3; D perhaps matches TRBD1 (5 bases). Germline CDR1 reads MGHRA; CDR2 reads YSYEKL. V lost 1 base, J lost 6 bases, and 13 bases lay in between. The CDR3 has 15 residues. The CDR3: CASSQVGTRVNTIYF. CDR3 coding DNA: TGCGCCAGCAGCCAAGTTGGGACCAGGGTAAACACCATATATTTT.

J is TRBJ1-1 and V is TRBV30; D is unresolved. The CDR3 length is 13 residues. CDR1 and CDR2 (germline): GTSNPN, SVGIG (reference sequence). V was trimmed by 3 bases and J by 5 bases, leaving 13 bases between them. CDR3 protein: CAWRLDGPTEAFF. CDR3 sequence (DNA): TGTGCCTGGAGGCTGGACGGACCTACTGAAGCTTTCTTT.

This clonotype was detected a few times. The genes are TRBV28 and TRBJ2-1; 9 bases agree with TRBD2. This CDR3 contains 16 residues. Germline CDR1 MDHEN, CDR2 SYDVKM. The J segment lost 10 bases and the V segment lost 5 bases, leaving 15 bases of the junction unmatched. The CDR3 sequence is CASSPLRDRLAEEQFF. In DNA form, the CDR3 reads TGTGCCAGCAGTCCTCTTCGGGACAGACTAGCGGAGGAGCAGTTCTTC. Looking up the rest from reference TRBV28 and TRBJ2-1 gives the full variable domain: DVKVTQSSRYLVKRTGEKVFLECVQDMDHENMFWYRQDPGLGLRLIYFSYDVKMKEKGDIPEGYSVSREKKERFSLILESASTNQTSMYLCASSPLRDRLAEEQFFGPGTRLTVL.

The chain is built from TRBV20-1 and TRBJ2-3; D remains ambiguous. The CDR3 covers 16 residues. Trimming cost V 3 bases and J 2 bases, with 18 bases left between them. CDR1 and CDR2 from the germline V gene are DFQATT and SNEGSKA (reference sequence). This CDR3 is CSASTLRRIYTDTQYF. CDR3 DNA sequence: TGCAGTGCTAGTACCCTGAGGCGAATATACACAGATACGCAGTATTTT.

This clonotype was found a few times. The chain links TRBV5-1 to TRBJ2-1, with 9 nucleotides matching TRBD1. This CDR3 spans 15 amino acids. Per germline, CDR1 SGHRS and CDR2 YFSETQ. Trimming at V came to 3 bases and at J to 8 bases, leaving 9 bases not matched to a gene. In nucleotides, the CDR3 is TGCGCCAGCAGCTCGACGGGACAGGGTGGCCATGAGCAGTTCTTC. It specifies CASSSTGQGGHEQFF.

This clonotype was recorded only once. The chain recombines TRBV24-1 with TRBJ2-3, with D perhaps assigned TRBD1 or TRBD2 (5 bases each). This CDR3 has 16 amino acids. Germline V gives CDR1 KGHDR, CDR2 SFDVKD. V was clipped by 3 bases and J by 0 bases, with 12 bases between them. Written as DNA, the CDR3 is TGTGCCACCAGTGATCGGGTGGGGGAAAGCACAGATACGCAGTATTTT. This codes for CATSDRVGESTDTQYF.

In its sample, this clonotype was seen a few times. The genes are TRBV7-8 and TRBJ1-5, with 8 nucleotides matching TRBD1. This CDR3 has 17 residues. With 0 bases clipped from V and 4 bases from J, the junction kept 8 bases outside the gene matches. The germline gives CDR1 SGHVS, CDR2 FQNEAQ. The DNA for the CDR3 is TGTGCCAGCAGCTTAGCCCCCAGACAGGGGATGAATCAGCCCCAGCATTTT. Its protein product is CASSLAPRQGMNQPQHF.

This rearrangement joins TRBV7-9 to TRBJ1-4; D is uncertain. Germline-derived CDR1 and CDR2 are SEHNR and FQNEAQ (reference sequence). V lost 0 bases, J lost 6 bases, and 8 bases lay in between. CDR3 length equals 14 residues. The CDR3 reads CASSLARVDEKLFF. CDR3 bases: TGTGCCAGCAGCTTAGCGCGGGTCGATGAAAAACTGTTTTTT.

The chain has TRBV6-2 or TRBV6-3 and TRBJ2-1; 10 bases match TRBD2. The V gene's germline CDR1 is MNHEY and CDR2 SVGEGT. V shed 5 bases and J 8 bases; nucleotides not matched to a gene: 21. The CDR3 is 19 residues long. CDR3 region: CASSPFLAGVGGGWDEQFF. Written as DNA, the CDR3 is TGTGCCAGCAGTCCCTTCCTAGCGGGAGTTGGCGGGGGGTGGGATGAGCAGTTCTTC.

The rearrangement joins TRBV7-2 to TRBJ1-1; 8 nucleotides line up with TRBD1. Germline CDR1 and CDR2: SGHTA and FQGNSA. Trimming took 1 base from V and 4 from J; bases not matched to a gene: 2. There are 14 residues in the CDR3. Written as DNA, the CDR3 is TGTGCCAGCAGCTTAGTACAGGGGGTCACTGAAGCTTTCTTT. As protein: CASSLVQGVTEAFF. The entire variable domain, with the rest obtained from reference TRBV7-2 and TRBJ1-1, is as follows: GAGVSQSPSNKVTEKGKDVELRCDPISGHTALYWYRQSLGQGLEFLIYFQGNSAPDKSGLPSDRFSAERTGGSVSTLTIQRTQQEDSAVYLCASSLVQGVTEAFFGQGTRLTVV.